Listed below are T cell receptor beta chains from one sample, sequenced in a study of shared clonotypes between healthy human individuals. Some clones are missing from TCRdb's copy, which holds only in-frame ones; the method was immunoSEQ multiplex PCR. The table records more than 1 million clones, around 78% of them present only once. The source material was memory CD4+ T cells from PBMCs. The receptor source for this set is a man aged 18 to 35 in good health. Some clones in this sample may be carry-over from other donors' samples. Each CDR3 is given with its conserved first and last residue. A D gene is named only where the DNA matches it firmly. Not every row has a clone size; where given, it reads once, few, many or a size class.

size: NA
D: TRBD1
J: TRBJ2-7
V: TRBV2
DNA: TGTGCCAGCAGTGTACTCAGGGGGTCCTACGAGCAGTACTTC
CDR3: CASSVLRGSYEQYF

size: NA
D: NA
J: TRBJ2-3
V: TRBV5-4
DNA: TGTGCCAGCAGCTTGGCCGCAGATACGCAGTATTTT
CDR3: CASSLAADTQYF

size: NA
D: NA
J: TRBJ2-7
V: TRBV29-1
DNA: TGCAGCGCCCGGGGGTTGCCCCCATACGAGCAGTACTTC
CDR3: CSARGLPPYEQYF

size: once
D: NA
J: TRBJ1-5
V: TRBV19
DNA: TGTGCCAGTAGTATGGGAAGGACAGCAAGCAATCAGCCCCAGCATTTT
CDR3: CASSMGRTASNQPQHF

size: NA
D: NA
J: TRBJ2-1
V: TRBV30
DNA: TGTGCCTGGGGTGAATACAATGAGCAGTTCTTC
CDR3: CAWGEYNEQFF

size: few
D: NA
J: TRBJ2-5
V: TRBV19
DNA: TGTGCCAGTAGTAGGTGGATGGAGACCCAGTACTTC
CDR3: CASSRWMETQYF

size: NA
D: NA
J: TRBJ2-3
V: TRBV29-1
DNA: TGCAGCGTTGATCCCGTGCCAGGAGGCACAGATACGCAGTATTTT
CDR3: CSVDPVPGGTDTQYF

size: NA
D: NA
J: TRBJ2-7
V: TRBV28
DNA: TGTGCCAGCAGATTTGACACCTTACGCTACGAGCAGTACTTC
CDR3: CASRFDTLRYEQYF

size: NA
D: NA
J: TRBJ2-1
V: TRBV9
DNA: TGTGCCAGCAGCGCGCACAACCCCCCCTACAATGAGCAGTTCTTC
CDR3: CASSAHNPPYNEQFF

size: NA
D: NA
J: TRBJ1-2
V: TRBV18
DNA: TGTGCCAGCTCACCACTCGGGACCGGAACGGGGGGCGAAGGCTATGGCTACACCTTC
CDR3: CASSPLGTGTGGEGYGYTF

size: few
D: NA
J: TRBJ1-6
V: TRBV6-5
DNA: TGTGCCAGCAAAGAGGCGTCCAATTCACCCCTCCACTTT
CDR3: CASKEASNSPLHF

size: NA
D: TRBD2
J: TRBJ2-1
V: TRBV7-2
DNA: TGTGCCAGCCTGACTAGCGGGATATACAATGAGCAGTTCTTC
CDR3: CASLTSGIYNEQFF

size: few
D: NA
J: TRBJ1-1
V: TRBV28
DNA: TGTGCCAGCAGTTTATTGGCTAGCACTGAAGCTTTCTTT
CDR3: CASSLLASTEAFF

size: NA
D: NA
J: TRBJ1-2
V: TRBV28
DNA: TGTGCCAGCAGTTTCTCCAGCGTAGGCTACACCTTC
CDR3: CASSFSSVGYTF

size: NA
D: NA
J: TRBJ1-1
V: TRBV15
DNA: TGTGCCACCAGCAGAGATAATGGCGGTTATGAAGCTTTCTTT
CDR3: CATSRDNGGYEAFF

size: NA
D: NA
J: TRBJ1-5
V: TRBV5-1
DNA: TGCGCCAGCAGTTCAGGGGAGGGTCAGCCCCAGCATTTT
CDR3: CASSSGEGQPQHF

size: few
D: NA
J: TRBJ2-1
V: TRBV18
DNA: TGTGCCAGCTCACCACAGGAAGGTTATAGCTCCTACAATGAGCAGTTCTTC
CDR3: CASSPQEGYSSYNEQFF

size: NA
D: TRBD2
J: TRBJ2-3
V: TRBV5-1
DNA: TGCGCCAGCAGCCTACTAGCGGGTCTCACAGATACGCAGTATTTT
CDR3: CASSLLAGLTDTQYF

size: NA
D: TRBD2
J: TRBJ2-1
V: TRBV5-1
DNA: TGCGCCAGCAGCGACGGACTAGCGGGCGCTCACTACAATGAGCAGTTCTTC
CDR3: CASSDGLAGAHYNEQFF

size: many
D: TRBD1
J: TRBJ1-1
V: TRBV10-2
DNA: TGCGCCAGCAGTGAACAGGGGGTCACTGAAGCTTTCTTT
CDR3: CASSEQGVTEAFF

size: many
D: NA
J: TRBJ2-7
V: TRBV28
DNA: TGTGCCAGCAGTCCCCTGACCCAGGGTAGGCCCTACGAGCAGTACTTC
CDR3: CASSPLTQGRPYEQYF

size: NA
D: NA
J: TRBJ2-3
V: TRBV2
DNA: TGTGCCAGCGCTCGGGGGAGGACAGATACGCAGTATTTT
CDR3: CASARGRTDTQYF

size: NA
D: TRBD2
J: TRBJ2-5
V: TRBV5-6
DNA: TGTGCCAGCAGCTTCCTAGCGGGAGGGTACCAAGAGACCCAGTACTTC
CDR3: CASSFLAGGYQETQYF

size: NA
D: NA
J: TRBJ2-7
V: TRBV9
DNA: TGTGCCAGCAGCCCCTCCCCTAGCGAGACCGAGCAGTACTTC
CDR3: CASSPSPSETEQYF

size: NA
D: NA
J: TRBJ2-6
V: TRBV4-2
DNA: TGTGCCAGCACTCGATCTGGGGCCAACGTCCTGACTTTC
CDR3: CASTRSGANVLTF